These T cell receptor beta chains were read from a single sample in a study of cytomegalovirus exposure and HLA in healthy donors. Sequenced by immunoSEQ multiplex PCR; TCRdb stores in-frame clones only, minus some. The sample has about 160,000 clones; about 75% are singletons. The sequenced material came from PBMCs. Every receptor here comes from a female donor in good health and CMV-seronegative. Both conserved end residues are part of each CDR3. Fields, in order: D gene, J gene, clone size, V gene, CDR3 protein, CDR3 DNA. D genes are given only for firm matches. The size field is filled for only some rows; it gives once, few, many or a size class.

TRBD1 TRBJ1-1 once TRBV2 CASSLQGADTEAFF TGTGCCAGCAGTCTACAGGGGGCAGACACTGAAGCTTTCTTT
TRBD1 TRBJ1-2 . TRBV30 CAWSGYPGTGDGYTF TGTGCCTGGAGTGGCTATCCCGGGACAGGGGATGGCTACACCTTC
. TRBJ2-3 . TRBV2 CASCQGTDTQYF TGTGCCAGCTGTCAGGGCACAGATACGCAGTATTTT
TRBD1 TRBJ2-3 once TRBV5-1 CASSLGDRGWSTDTQYF TGCGCCAGCAGCTTGGGGGACAGGGGATGGAGCACAGATACGCAGTATTTT
TRBD2 TRBJ2-7 once TRBV7-9 CASSPPGLAGGPAGEQYF TGTGCCAGCAGCCCCCCGGGACTAGCGGGAGGGCCGGCAGGGGAGCAGTACTTC
TRBD1 TRBJ1-6 . TRBV5-6 CASSELGQGATVPPLHF TGTGCCAGCAGCGAACTAGGACAGGGGGCAACGGTCCCACCCCTCCACTTT
. TRBJ1-3 . TRBV5-4 CASSLDGGGNTIYF TGTGCCAGCAGCTTGGACGGTGGTGGAAACACCATATATTTT
TRBD2 TRBJ2-3 once TRBV5-4 CASSPGGSLGGPAQDTQYF TGTGCCAGCAGCCCGGGAGGGTCGCTTGGCGGGCCCGCCCAAGATACGCAGTATTTT
. TRBJ1-5 . TRBV30 CAWSVQGGQPQHF TGTGCCTGGAGTGTCCAGGGCGGTCAGCCCCAGCATTTT
. TRBJ2-5 . TRBV2 CASSAGETQYF TGTGCCAGCAGTGCCGGGGAGACCCAGTACTTC
TRBD1 TRBJ1-6 . TRBV10-2 CASRPLQGGDSPLHF TGCGCCAGCAGACCATTACAGGGGGGCGATTCACCCCTCCACTTT
TRBD2 TRBJ2-1 . TRBV7-3 CASSTGPGTSAYNEQFF TGTGCCAGCAGCACTGGACCCGGGACTAGCGCCTACAATGAGCAGTTCTTC
. TRBJ2-7 . TRBV5-4 CASSSDRQDEQYF TGTGCCAGCAGCTCTGACAGGCAGGACGAGCAGTACTTC
. TRBJ2-1 . TRBV6-5 CASRFIRSDEQFF TGTGCCAGCCGATTCATCCGGAGCGATGAGCAGTTCTTC